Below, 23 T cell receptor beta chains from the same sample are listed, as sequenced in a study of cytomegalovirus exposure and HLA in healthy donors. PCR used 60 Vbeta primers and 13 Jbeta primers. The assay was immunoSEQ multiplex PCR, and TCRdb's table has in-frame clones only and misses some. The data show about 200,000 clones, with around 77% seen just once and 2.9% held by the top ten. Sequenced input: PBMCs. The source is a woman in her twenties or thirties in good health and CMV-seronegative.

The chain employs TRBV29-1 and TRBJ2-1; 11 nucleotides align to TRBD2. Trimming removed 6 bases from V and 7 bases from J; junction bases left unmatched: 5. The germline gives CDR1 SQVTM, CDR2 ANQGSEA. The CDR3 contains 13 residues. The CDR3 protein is CSVGPSGRNEQFF. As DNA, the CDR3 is TGCAGCGTGGGGCCTAGCGGGAGGAATGAGCAGTTCTTC.

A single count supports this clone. The CDR3, as DNA: TGTGCCAGCAGCTTATACGGAGCTAACTATGGCTACACCTTC. Protein: CASSLYGANYGYTF. The V call is TRBV11-2, the J call TRBJ1-2; unclear D gene. This CDR3 comprises 14 residues. Trimming removed 2 bases from V and 0 bases from J, with 7 bases in between. Germline CDR1 is SGHAT and CDR2 is FQNNGV.

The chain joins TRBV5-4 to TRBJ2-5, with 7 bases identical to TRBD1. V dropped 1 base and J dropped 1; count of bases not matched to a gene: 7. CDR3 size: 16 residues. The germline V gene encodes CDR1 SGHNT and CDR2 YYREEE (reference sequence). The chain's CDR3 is CASSLYRGQTQETQYF. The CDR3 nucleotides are TGTGCCAGCAGCTTGTACCGGGGACAGACCCAAGAGACCCAGTACTTC.

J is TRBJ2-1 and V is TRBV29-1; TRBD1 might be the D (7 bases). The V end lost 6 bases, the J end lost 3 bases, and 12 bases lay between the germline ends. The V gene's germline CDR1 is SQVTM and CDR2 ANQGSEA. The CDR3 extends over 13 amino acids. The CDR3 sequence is CSVDRDFYNEQFF. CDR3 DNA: TGCAGCGTCGACAGGGACTTCTACAATGAGCAGTTCTTC.

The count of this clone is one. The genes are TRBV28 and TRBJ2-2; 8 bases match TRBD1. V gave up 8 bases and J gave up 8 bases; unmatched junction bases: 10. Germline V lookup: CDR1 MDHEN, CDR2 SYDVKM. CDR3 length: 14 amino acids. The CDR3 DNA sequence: TGTGCCAGCGGAAGGACAGGGACCTGGGGGGAGCTGTTTTTT. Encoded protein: CASGRTGTWGELFF.

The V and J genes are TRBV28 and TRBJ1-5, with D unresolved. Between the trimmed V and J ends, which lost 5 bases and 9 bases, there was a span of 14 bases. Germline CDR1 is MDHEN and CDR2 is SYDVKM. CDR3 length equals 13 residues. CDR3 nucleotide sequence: TGTGCCAGCAGTCCCCTCTCAGAACCGCCCCAGCATTTT. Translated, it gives CASSPLSEPPQHF.

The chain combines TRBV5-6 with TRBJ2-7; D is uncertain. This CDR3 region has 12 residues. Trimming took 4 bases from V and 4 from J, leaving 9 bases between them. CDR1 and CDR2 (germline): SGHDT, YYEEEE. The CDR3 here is CASSTYLYEQYF. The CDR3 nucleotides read TGTGCCAGCAGCACCTATTTGTACGAGCAGTACTTC.

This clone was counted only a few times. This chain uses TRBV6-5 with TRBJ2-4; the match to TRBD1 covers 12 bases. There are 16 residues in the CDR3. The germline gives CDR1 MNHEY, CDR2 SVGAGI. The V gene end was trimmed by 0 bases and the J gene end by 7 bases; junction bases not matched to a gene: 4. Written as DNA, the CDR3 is TGTGCCAGCAGTTACTCGACCGGGACAGGGGGCAACATTCAGTACTTC. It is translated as CASSYSTGTGGNIQYF.

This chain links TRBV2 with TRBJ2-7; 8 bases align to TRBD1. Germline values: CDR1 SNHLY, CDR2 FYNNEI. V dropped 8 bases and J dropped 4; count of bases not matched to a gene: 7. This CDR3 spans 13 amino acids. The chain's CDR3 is CASWDRHAYEQYF. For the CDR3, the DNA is TGTGCCAGCTGGGACAGGCATGCTTACGAGCAGTACTTC.

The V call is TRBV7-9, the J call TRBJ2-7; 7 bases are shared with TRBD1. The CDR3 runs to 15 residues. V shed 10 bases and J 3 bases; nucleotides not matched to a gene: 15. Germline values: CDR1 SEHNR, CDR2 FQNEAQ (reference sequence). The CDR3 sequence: CATTPEPGQFYEQYF. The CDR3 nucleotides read TGTGCCACCACACCCGAACCGGGACAGTTCTACGAGCAGTACTTC.

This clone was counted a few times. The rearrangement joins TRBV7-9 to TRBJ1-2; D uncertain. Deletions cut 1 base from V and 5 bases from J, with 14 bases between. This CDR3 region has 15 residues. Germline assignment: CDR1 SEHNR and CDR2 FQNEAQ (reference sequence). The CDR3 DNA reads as TGTGCCAGCAGCTTAGTTTCCCGGTCCACTTATGGCTACACCTTC. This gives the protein CASSLVSRSTYGYTF.

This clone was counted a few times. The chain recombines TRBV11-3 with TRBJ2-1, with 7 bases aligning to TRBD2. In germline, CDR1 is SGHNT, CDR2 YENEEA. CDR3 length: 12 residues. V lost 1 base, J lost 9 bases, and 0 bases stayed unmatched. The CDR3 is CASSLGGGEQFF. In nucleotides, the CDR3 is TGTGCCAGCAGCTTAGGGGGGGGTGAGCAGTTCTTC.

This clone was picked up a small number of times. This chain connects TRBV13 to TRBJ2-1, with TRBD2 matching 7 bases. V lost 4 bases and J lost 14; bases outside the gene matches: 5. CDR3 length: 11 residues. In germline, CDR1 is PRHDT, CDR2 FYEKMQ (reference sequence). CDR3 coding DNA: TGTGCCAGCAGCTCGGGACTAAGTAAGTTCTTC. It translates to CASSSGLSKFF.

CDR3 sequence reads: CASSLVLALTGELFF. DNA of the CDR3: TGTGCCAGCAGCTTAGTCCTGGCCCTCACCGGGGAGCTGTTTTTT. This rearrangement joins TRBV7-2 to TRBJ2-2; D gene unclear. Germline lookup yields CDR1 SGHTA and CDR2 FQGNSA. The CDR3 is 15 amino acids. V lost 1 base and J 4 bases, leaving 10 bases between the germline ends.

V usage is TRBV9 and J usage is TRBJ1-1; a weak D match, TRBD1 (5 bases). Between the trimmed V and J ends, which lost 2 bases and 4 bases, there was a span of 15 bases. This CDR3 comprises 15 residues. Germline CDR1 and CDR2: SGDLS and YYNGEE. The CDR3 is CASSVTLGGSTEAFF. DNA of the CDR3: TGTGCCAGCAGCGTCACCCTCGGGGGGAGCACTGAAGCTTTCTTT. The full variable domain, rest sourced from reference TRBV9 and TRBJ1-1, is DSGVTQTPKHLITATGQRVTLRCSPRSGDLSVYWYQQSLDQGLQFLIQYYNGEERAKGNILERFSAQQFPDLHSELNLSSLELGDSALYFCASSVTLGGSTEAFFGQGTRLTVV.

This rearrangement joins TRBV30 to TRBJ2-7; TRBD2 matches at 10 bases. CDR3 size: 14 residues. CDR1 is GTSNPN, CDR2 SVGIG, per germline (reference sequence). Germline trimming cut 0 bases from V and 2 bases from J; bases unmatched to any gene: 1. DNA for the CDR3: TGTGCCTGGAGTGTAAGCGGGGGGGCCTACGAGCAGTACTTC. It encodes CAWSVSGGAYEQYF.

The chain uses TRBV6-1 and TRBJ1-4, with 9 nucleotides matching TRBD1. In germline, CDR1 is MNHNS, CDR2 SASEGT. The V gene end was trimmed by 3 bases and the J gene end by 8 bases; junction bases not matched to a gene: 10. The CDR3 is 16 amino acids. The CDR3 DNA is TGTGCCAGCAGTGATGGGGGGACAGGGATTGGGGAAAAACTGTTTTTT. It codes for CASSDGGTGIGEKLFF.

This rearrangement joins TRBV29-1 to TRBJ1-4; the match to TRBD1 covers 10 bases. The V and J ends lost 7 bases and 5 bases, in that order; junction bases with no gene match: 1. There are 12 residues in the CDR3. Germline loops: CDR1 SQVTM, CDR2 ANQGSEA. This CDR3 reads CSAGQGNEKLFF. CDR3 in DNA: TGCAGCGCGGGACAGGGGAATGAAAAACTGTTTTTT.

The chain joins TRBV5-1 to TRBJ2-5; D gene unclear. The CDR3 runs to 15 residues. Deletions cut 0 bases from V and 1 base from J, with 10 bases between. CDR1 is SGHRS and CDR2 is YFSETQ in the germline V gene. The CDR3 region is CASSLAGTPQETQYF. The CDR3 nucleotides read TGCGCCAGCAGCTTGGCCGGTACTCCCCAAGAGACCCAGTACTTC.

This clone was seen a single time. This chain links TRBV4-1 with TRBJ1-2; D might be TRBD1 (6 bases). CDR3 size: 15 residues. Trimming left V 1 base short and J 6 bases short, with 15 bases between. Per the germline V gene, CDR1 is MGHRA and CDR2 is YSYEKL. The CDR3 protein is CASSQVQQGIDGYTF. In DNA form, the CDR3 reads TGCGCCAGCAGCCAAGTCCAACAGGGAATTGATGGCTACACCTTC.

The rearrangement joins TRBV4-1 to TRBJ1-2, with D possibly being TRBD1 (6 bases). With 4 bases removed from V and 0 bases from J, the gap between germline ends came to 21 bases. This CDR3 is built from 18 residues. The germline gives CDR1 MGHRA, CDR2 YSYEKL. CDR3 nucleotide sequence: TGCGCCAGCAGCCGGAAAAGAGGGGGGGGCTCCTCTAACTATGGCTACACCTTC. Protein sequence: CASSRKRGGGSSNYGYTF.

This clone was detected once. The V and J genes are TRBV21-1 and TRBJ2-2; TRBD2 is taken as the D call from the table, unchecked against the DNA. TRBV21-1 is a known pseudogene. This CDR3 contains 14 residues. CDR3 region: CASGGLVSTGELFF. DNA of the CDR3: TGTGCCAGCGGGGGACTAGTTTCCACCGGGGAGCTGTTTTTT.

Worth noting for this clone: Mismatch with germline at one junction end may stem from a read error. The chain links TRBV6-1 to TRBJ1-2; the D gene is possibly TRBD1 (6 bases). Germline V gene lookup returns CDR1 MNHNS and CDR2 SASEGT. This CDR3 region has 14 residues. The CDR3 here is CASSATGTNYGYPF. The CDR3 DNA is TGTGCCAGCAGTGCAACAGGGACGAACTATGGCTACCCCTTC.